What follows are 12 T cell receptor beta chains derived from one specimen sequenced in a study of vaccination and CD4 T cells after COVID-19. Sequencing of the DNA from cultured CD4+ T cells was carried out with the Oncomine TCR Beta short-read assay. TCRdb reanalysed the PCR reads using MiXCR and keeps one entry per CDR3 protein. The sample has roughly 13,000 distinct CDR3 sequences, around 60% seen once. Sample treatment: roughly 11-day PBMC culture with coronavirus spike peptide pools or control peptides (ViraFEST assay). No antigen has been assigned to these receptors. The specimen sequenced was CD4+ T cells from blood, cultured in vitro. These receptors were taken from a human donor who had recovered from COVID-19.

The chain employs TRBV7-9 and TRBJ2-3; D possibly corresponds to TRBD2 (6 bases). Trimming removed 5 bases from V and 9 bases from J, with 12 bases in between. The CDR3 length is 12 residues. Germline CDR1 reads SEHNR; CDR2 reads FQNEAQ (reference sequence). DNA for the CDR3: TGTGCCAGCAGCCTGCGACTAGTAACGCAGTATTTT. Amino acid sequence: CASSLRLVTQYF.

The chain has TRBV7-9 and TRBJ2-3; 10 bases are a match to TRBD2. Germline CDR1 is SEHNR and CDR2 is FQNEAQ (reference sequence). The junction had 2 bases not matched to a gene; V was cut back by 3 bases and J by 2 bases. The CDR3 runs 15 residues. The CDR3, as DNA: TGTGCCAGCAGCTTCGGGACTAGCGACACAGATACGCAGTATTTT. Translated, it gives CASSFGTSDTDTQYF.

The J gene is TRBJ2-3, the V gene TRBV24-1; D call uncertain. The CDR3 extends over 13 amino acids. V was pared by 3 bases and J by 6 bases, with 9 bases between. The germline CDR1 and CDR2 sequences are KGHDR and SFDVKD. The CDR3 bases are TGTGCCACCAGTGATACAGAGCCGGATACGCAGTATTTT. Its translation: CATSDTEPDTQYF.

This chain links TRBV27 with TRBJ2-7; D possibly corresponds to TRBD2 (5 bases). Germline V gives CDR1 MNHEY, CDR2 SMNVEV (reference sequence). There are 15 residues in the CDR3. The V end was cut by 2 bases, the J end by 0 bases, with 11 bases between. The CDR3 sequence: CASSLGLANSYEQYF. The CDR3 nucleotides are TGTGCCAGCAGTTTAGGCCTAGCTAACTCCTACGAGCAGTACTTC.

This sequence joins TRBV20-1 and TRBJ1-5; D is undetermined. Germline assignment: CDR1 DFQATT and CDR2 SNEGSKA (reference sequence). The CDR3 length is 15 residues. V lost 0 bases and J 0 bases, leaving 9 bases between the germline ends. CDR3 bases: TGCAGTGCTAGAGATACCAGACATAGCAATCAGCCCCAGCATTTT. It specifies CSARDTRHSNQPQHF.

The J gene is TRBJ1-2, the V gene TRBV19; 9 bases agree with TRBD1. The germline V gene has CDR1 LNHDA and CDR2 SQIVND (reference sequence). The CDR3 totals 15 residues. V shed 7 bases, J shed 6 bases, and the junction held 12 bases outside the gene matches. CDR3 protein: CASTPQLGTGHGYTF. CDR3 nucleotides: TGTGCCAGTACCCCACAGTTAGGGACAGGGCATGGCTACACCTTC.

The CDR3 is CAWSIGSGWREDYGYTF. DNA for the CDR3: TGTGCCTGGAGTATTGGGTCTGGGTGGCGCGAGGACTATGGCTACACCTTC. The chain employs TRBV30 and TRBJ1-2; D gene unclear. V dropped 2 bases and J dropped 3 bases, with 22 bases sitting between them. Looked up from germline, CDR1 is GTSNPN and CDR2 is SVGIG (reference sequence). The CDR3 runs to 17 residues.

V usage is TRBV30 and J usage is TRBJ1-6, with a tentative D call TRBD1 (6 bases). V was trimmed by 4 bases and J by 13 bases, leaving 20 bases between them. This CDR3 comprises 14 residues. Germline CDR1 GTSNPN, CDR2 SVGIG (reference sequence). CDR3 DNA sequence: TGTGCCTGGAAGCGGGGGCCGGACGCGGTCCCCCTCCACTTT. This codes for CAWKRGPDAVPLHF.

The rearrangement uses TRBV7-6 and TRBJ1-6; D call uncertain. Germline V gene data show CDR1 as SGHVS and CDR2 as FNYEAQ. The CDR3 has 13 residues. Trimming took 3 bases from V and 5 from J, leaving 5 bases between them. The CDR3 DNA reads TGTGCCAGCAGCTTGGGAGATAATTCACCCCTCCACTTT. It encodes CASSLGDNSPLHF.

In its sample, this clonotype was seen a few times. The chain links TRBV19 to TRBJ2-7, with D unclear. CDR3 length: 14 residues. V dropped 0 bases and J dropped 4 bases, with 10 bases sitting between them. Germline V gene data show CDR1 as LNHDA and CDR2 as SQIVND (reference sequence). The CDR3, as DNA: TGTGCCAGTAGTATAGAGGGTAGCAGGTACGAGCAGTACTTC. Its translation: CASSIEGSRYEQYF. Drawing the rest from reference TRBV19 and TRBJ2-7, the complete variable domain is DGGITQSPKYLFRKEGQNVTLSCEQNLNHDAMYWYRQDPGQGLRLIYYSQIVNDFQKGDIAEGYSVSREKKESFPLTVTSAQKNPTAFYLCASSIEGSRYEQYFGPGTRLTVT.

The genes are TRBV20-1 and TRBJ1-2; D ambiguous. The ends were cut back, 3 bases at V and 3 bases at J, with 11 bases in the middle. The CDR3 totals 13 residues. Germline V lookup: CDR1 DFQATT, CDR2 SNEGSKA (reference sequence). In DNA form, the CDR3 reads TGCAGTGCTAGCAAGGACGTATACTATGGCTACACCTTC. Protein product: CSASKDVYYGYTF.

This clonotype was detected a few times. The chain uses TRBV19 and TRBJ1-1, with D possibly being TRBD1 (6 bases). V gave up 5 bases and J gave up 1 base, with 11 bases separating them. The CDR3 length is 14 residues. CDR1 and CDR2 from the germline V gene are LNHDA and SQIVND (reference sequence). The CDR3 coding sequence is TGTGCCAGTAGTCCCTACAGGGCGAACACTGAAGCTTTCTTT. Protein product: CASSPYRANTEAFF. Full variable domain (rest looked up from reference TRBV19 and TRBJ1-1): DGGITQSPKYLFRKEGQNVTLSCEQNLNHDAMYWYRQDPGQGLRLIYYSQIVNDFQKGDIAEGYSVSREKKESFPLTVTSAQKNPTAFYLCASSPYRANTEAFFGQGTRLTVV.